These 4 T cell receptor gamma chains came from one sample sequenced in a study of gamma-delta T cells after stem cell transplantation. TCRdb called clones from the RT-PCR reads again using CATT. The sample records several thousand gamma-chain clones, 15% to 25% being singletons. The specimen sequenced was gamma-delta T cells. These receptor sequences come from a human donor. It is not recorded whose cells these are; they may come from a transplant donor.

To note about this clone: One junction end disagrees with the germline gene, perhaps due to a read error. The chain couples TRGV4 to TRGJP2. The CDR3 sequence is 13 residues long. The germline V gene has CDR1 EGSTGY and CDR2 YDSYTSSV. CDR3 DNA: TGTGCCACCTGGGACGCGGACCCTTGGGTCAAGACGTTT. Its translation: CATWDADPWVKTF.

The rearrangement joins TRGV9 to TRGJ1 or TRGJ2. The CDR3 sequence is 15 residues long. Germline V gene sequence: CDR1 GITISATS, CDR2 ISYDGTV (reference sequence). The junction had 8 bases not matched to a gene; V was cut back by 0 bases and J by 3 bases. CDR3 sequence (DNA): TGTGCCTTGTGGGAGGTGCCCCCCCGTTATTATAAGAAACTCTTT. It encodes CALWEVPPRYYKKLF.

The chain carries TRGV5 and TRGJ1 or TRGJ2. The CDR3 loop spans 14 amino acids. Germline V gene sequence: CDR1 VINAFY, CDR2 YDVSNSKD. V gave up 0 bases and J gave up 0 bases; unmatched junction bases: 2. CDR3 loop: CATWDRQNYYKKLF. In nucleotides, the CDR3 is TGTGCCACCTGGGACAGGCAGAATTATTATAAGAAACTCTTT.

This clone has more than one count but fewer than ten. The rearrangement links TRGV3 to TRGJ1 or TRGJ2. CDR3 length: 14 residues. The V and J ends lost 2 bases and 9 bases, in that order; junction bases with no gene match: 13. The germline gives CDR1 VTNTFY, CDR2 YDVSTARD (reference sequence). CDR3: CATWDTLEGGKKLF. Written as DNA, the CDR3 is TGTGCCACCTGGGACACCTTAGAGGGAGGTAAGAAACTCTTT.